The 29 T cell receptor beta chains below were found in one sample sequenced in a study of blood T cell repertoires in COVID-19. Using immunoSEQ multiplex PCR, the repertoire was profiled, and TCRdb retains in-frame clones only, with some absent. The profile shows 180,000 or so clones, more than 70% of them singletons. The sample comprised PBMCs or T cells enriched from blood (not recorded which). The receptors stem from a woman aged 45-60 years in a cohort exposed to, infected with or recovered from COVID-19 (not recorded which).

The gene calls are TRBV20-1 and TRBJ2-5; 9 nucleotides agree with TRBD2. Losses at the gene ends were 3 bases for V and 4 bases for J; bases not matched to a gene: 3. This CDR3 contains 13 residues. Germline V gives CDR1 DFQATT, CDR2 SNEGSKA (reference sequence). CDR3 sequence reads: CSASNSGRETQYF. The CDR3 DNA follows: TGCAGTGCTAGTAATAGCGGGAGAGAGACCCAGTACTTC.

This clone was detected a few times. The chain joins TRBV27 to TRBJ2-7; 10 nucleotides agree with TRBD1. In germline, CDR1 is MNHEY, CDR2 SMNVEV (reference sequence). With V trimmed by 6 bases and J by 4 bases, 12 bases remained unmatched. This CDR3 spans 16 amino acids. Here the CDR3 DNA reads TGTGCCAGCAGCGTACGGACAGGGGGGACTGCGTACGAGCAGTACTTC. The encoded protein is CASSVRTGGTAYEQYF.

This chain links TRBV19 with TRBJ2-2; tentative D call: TRBD2 (6 bases). CDR1 and CDR2 from the germline V gene are LNHDA and SQIVND (reference sequence). The length of the CDR3 is 15 residues. Trimming stripped 3 bases from V and 4 bases from J, with 12 bases between. The DNA for the CDR3 is TGTGCCAGTAGTATCTTGGAGGGAACCACCGGGGAGCTGTTTTTT. This codes for CASSILEGTTGELFF. The variable domain in full, with the rest retrieved from reference TRBV19 and TRBJ2-2, is DGGITQSPKYLFRKEGQNVTLSCEQNLNHDAMYWYRQDPGQGLRLIYYSQIVNDFQKGDIAEGYSVSREKKESFPLTVTSAQKNPTAFYLCASSILEGTTGELFFGEGSRLTVL.

V gene TRBV24-1 combines with J gene TRBJ2-3; 11 nucleotides align to TRBD2. V gave up 3 bases and J gave up 1 base; unmatched junction bases: 2. The CDR3 loop spans 16 amino acids. CDR1 and CDR2 (germline): KGHDR, SFDVKD. CDR3 nucleotide sequence: TGTGCCACCAGTGATCCGGGACTAGCGGGCACAGATACGCAGTATTTT. Protein product: CATSDPGLAGTDTQYF.

This sequence joins TRBV2 and TRBJ1-2; unclear D gene. V lost 6 bases and J lost 5, with 7 bases in between. CDR3 length: 11 amino acids. Germline CDR1 reads SNHLY; CDR2 reads FYNNEI. The DNA of the CDR3 is TGTGCCAGCAGCGCAGCGTATGGCTACACCTTC. Translation: CASSAAYGYTF. Variable domain in full (rest from reference TRBV2 and TRBJ1-2): EPEVTQTPSHQVTQMGQEVILRCVPISNHLYFYWYRQILGQKVEFLVSFYNNEISEKSEIFDDQFSVERPDGSNFTLKIRSTKLEDSAMYFCASSAAYGYTFGSGTRLTVV.

The rearrangement links TRBV6-5 to TRBJ2-5; TRBD1 aligns across 7 bases. This CDR3 contains 16 residues. The trim removed 1 base at V and 3 bases at J, leaving 8 bases unmatched. The germline V gene encodes CDR1 MNHEY and CDR2 SVGAGI. The CDR3 DNA reads TGTGCCAGCAGTTACTTCCCCGGGACAGCCAAAGAGACCCAGTACTTC. Protein product: CASSYFPGTAKETQYF.

This chain links TRBV4-3 with TRBJ1-2; 7 positions agree with TRBD1. Germline loops: CDR1 LGHNA, CDR2 YSLEER. The CDR3 has 16 amino acids. V shed 1 base, J shed 7 bases, and the junction held 12 bases outside the gene matches. CDR3 amino acids: CASSQGMPTGTFGYTF. The CDR3 nucleotides read TGCGCCAGCAGCCAAGGGATGCCGACAGGGACATTTGGCTACACCTTC.

The gene calls are TRBV2 and TRBJ2-1; 11 nucleotides match TRBD2. The V gene end was trimmed by 6 bases and the J gene end by 7 bases; junction bases not matched to a gene: 8. Looked up from germline, CDR1 is SNHLY and CDR2 is FYNNEI. The CDR3 has 15 amino acids. The CDR3 nucleotides read TGTGCCAGCAGGACGGGACTAGCGGAGGGGAATGAGCAGTTCTTC. This gives the protein CASRTGLAEGNEQFF.

The chain carries TRBV3-1 (or the pseudogene TRBV3-2) and TRBJ2-3; 9 bases match TRBD2. From germline, CDR1 is LGHDT and CDR2 YNNKEL (reference sequence). This CDR3 region has 15 residues. The J segment lost 3 bases and the V segment lost 2 bases, leaving 3 bases of the junction unmatched. CDR3 amino acids: CASSQRAGGTDTQYF. The CDR3 DNA sequence: TGTGCCAGCAGCCAACGGGCGGGGGGGACAGATACGCAGTATTTT.

This clone was observed a few times. This chain links TRBV28 with TRBJ2-7; 10 nucleotides line up with TRBD1. The germline V gene encodes CDR1 MDHEN and CDR2 SYDVKM. The CDR3 consists of 16 residues. The J segment lost 1 base and the V segment lost 4 bases, leaving 7 bases of the junction unmatched. CDR3 loop: CASSSPGDRGSYEQYF. The CDR3 DNA reads as TGTGCCAGCAGTTCCCCGGGGGACAGGGGTTCCTACGAGCAGTACTTC.

The gene calls are TRBV6-2 or TRBV6-3 and TRBJ2-7; 9 positions match TRBD2. The CDR3 spans 19 residues. With 4 bases clipped from V and 2 bases from J, the junction kept 18 bases outside the gene matches. CDR1 and CDR2 (germline): MNHEY, SVGEGT. The CDR3 nucleotides read TGTGCCAGCAGTTCGTTGGTAGCGGGGGCTGAATTCGCTCCCTACGAGCAGTACTTC. Its protein is CASSSLVAGAEFAPYEQYF.

V usage is TRBV19 and J usage is TRBJ1-2, with TRBD1 as a possible D gene (6 bases). Germline loops: CDR1 LNHDA, CDR2 SQIVND (reference sequence). The V and J ends lost 4 bases and 4 bases respectively, with 7 bases between them. The CDR3 extends over 12 amino acids. In DNA, the CDR3 is TGTGCCAGTAGTAAGGACAGCTATGGCTACACCTTC. Its translation: CASSKDSYGYTF.

The J gene is TRBJ1-2, the V gene TRBV7-8; D may be TRBD1 (6 bases). The germline gives CDR1 SGHVS, CDR2 FQNEAQ. Trimming cost V 5 bases and J 4 bases, with 17 bases left between them. The CDR3 is 15 amino acids. CDR3 sequence: CASSPTVQGTYGYTF. CDR3 DNA sequence: TGTGCCAGCAGCCCTACAGTGCAGGGGACCTATGGCTACACCTTC. Based on the CDR3 plus reference TRBV7-8 and TRBJ1-2, the full variable domain is GAGVSQSPRYKVAKRGQDVALRCDPISGHVSLFWYQQALGQGPEFLTYFQNEAQLDKSGLPSDRFFAERPEGSVSTLKIQRTQQEDSAVYLCASSPTVQGTYGYTFGSGTRLTVV.

The chain links TRBV28 to TRBJ2-1, with a weak D call TRBD1 (6 bases). The CDR3 consists of 13 residues. The V and J ends lost 7 bases and 7 bases respectively, with 14 bases between them. Germline V gene lookup returns CDR1 MDHEN and CDR2 SYDVKM. The CDR3 sequence is CASIPGTSNEQFF. CDR3 sequence (DNA): TGTGCCAGCATCCCCGGGACAAGTAATGAGCAGTTCTTC.

The rearrangement joins TRBV7-3 to TRBJ1-6; possibly TRBD1 for D (5 bases). CDR3 length equals 15 residues. Trimming left V 4 bases short and J 7 bases short, with 14 bases between. CDR1 and CDR2 from the germline V gene are SGHTA and FQGTGA. As DNA, the CDR3 is TGTGCCAGCAGCTCCCGGACACTGAAGAATTCACCCCTCCACTTT. Encoded protein: CASSSRTLKNSPLHF.

The chain carries TRBV20-1 and TRBJ2-2; the match to TRBD1 covers 7 bases. Germline lookup yields CDR1 DFQATT and CDR2 SNEGSKA (reference sequence). Trimming took 3 bases from V and 6 from J; bases not matched to a gene: 1. The CDR3 length is 12 residues. The CDR3 protein is CSASDRAGELFF. The CDR3 region has the DNA TGCAGTGCTAGTGACAGGGCCGGGGAGCTGTTTTTT.

V is TRBV5-4 and J is TRBJ2-2, with unresolved D. V was trimmed by 0 bases and J by 1 base, leaving 4 bases between them. Per germline, CDR1 SGHNT and CDR2 YYREEE (reference sequence). The CDR3 runs to 14 residues. CDR3 DNA: TGTGCCAGCAGCTTGGGTCTGAACACCGGGGAGCTGTTTTTT. This translates into CASSLGLNTGELFF.

The CDR3 region is CASSFGDSSEPQHF. The CDR3 DNA reads TGCGCCAGCAGCTTCGGGGACAGTTCTGAGCCCCAGCATTTT. The chain joins TRBV5-1 to TRBJ1-5; 7 bases map to TRBD1. Per the germline V gene, CDR1 is SGHRS and CDR2 is YFSETQ. V trimming: 2 bases; J trimming: 8 bases; junction bases outside the gene matches: 7. The CDR3 consists of 14 residues.

This chain links TRBV7-2 with TRBJ2-5; no definite D call. This CDR3 contains 16 residues. The germline V gene has CDR1 SGHTA and CDR2 FQGNSA. V lost 2 bases, J lost 1 base, and 14 bases lay in between. The CDR3 DNA reads TGTGCCAGCAGCTTACAAGTAGCTGGAACCCAAGAGACCCAGTACTTC. Protein product: CASSLQVAGTQETQYF.

The rearrangement links TRBV5-1 to TRBJ2-1, with 9 bases identical to TRBD2. Trimming removed 3 bases from V and 6 bases from J; junction bases left unmatched: 7. CDR3 length equals 15 residues. Germline V gives CDR1 SGHRS, CDR2 YFSETQ. As DNA, the CDR3 is TGCGCCAGCAGCTCTAGCGGGGTGGGGGGCAATGAGCAGTTCTTC. Amino acid sequence: CASSSSGVGGNEQFF.

This clone was found a few times. V usage is TRBV6-2 or TRBV6-3 and J usage is TRBJ2-1; D not certain. The length of the CDR3 is 15 residues. Germline V gene lookup returns CDR1 MNHEY and CDR2 SVGEGT. V was clipped by 6 bases and J by 0 bases, with 12 bases between them. This CDR3 reads CASSRSQSSYNEQFF. CDR3 sequence (DNA): TGTGCCAGCAGCAGGAGCCAGAGCTCCTACAATGAGCAGTTCTTC.

This clone has only a few counts. CDR3 nucleotides: TGCGCCAGCAGTTTGAACTGGGAGACCCAGTACTTC. Amino acid sequence: CASSLNWETQYF. The chain couples TRBV5-1 to TRBJ2-5; D remains ambiguous. The V and J ends lost 5 bases and 5 bases respectively, with 10 bases between them. The CDR3 is made up of 12 amino acids. Germline lookup yields CDR1 SGHRS and CDR2 YFSETQ.

The chain carries TRBV5-5 and TRBJ1-1, with D uncertain. Between the trimmed V and J ends, which lost 0 bases and 0 bases, there was a span of 6 bases. The germline gives CDR1 SGHKS, CDR2 YYEKEE (reference sequence). This CDR3 is built from 14 residues. This chain's CDR3 is CASSLESVNTEAFF. The CDR3 nucleotides are TGTGCCAGCAGCTTGGAATCCGTGAACACTGAAGCTTTCTTT.

The J gene is TRBJ2-1, the V gene TRBV6-4; 12 nucleotides align to TRBD2. V shed 3 bases and J 9 bases; nucleotides not matched to a gene: 9. CDR3 length equals 16 residues. Germline CDR1 and CDR2: MRHNA and SNTAGT. CDR3 protein: CASSDSSGGAYGEQFF. The CDR3, as DNA: TGTGCCAGCAGTGATTCTAGCGGGGGGGCTTATGGTGAGCAGTTCTTC.

This chain uses TRBV11-2 with TRBJ1-2, with TRBD1 matching 7 bases. Germline loops: CDR1 SGHAT, CDR2 FQNNGV. V trimming: 5 bases; J trimming: 4 bases; junction bases outside the gene matches: 7. CDR3 length: 14 residues. CDR3 residues: CASSHDREGYGYTF. The DNA for the CDR3 is TGTGCCAGCAGCCACGACAGGGAAGGCTATGGCTACACCTTC.

The rearrangement links TRBV3-1 (or the pseudogene TRBV3-2) to TRBJ1-3; D not certain. CDR1 LGHDT and CDR2 YNNKEL come from the germline V gene (reference sequence). This CDR3 is 16 amino acids long. V was shortened by 0 bases and J by 3 bases, with 12 bases between the two germline ends. Written as DNA, the CDR3 is TGTGCCAGCAGCCAAGATTGGGCAGTGAGTGGAAACACCATATATTTT. As protein: CASSQDWAVSGNTIYF.

The V gene is TRBV4-2, the J gene TRBJ2-7, with TRBD2 identical over 10 bases. The germline V gene encodes CDR1 LGHNA and CDR2 YNFKEQ. The length of the CDR3 is 15 residues. V lost 0 bases and J lost 3; bases outside the gene matches: 2. Written as DNA, the CDR3 is TGTGCCAGCAGCCAAGAACTAGCGGGGATCTACGAGCAGTACTTC. Its protein product is CASSQELAGIYEQYF.

The J gene is TRBJ1-5, the V gene TRBV4-3; TRBD1 aligns across 7 bases. Germline V gene sequence: CDR1 LGHNA, CDR2 YSLEER. The trim removed 2 bases at V and 5 bases at J, leaving 6 bases unmatched. This CDR3 contains 15 residues. The CDR3 DNA is TGCGCCAGCAGCCAATCTATAACAGGGGATCAGCCCCAGCATTTT. It specifies CASSQSITGDQPQHF.

The rearrangement uses TRBV28 and TRBJ2-1; 7 nucleotides match TRBD1. V lost 6 bases, J lost 0 bases, and 2 bases stayed unmatched. The V gene's germline CDR1 is MDHEN and CDR2 SYDVKM. This CDR3 region has 14 residues. CDR3 sequence reads: CASSGTDSYNEQFF. The CDR3 DNA follows: TGTGCCAGCAGCGGGACAGACTCCTACAATGAGCAGTTCTTC. The whole variable domain, filled in from reference TRBV28 and TRBJ2-1, reads DVKVTQSSRYLVKRTGEKVFLECVQDMDHENMFWYRQDPGLGLRLIYFSYDVKMKEKGDIPEGYSVSREKKERFSLILESASTNQTSMYLCASSGTDSYNEQFFGPGTRLTVL.